This paragraph reports one TCR beta chain. V was shortened by 4 bases and J by 5 bases, with 15 bases between the two germline ends. CDR3 size: 14 residues. Germline V gene lookup returns CDR1 SGHNT and CDR2 YYREEE (reference sequence). The data derive from a study of technical replicates of blood from a few donors. Some clones are missing from TCRdb's copy, which holds only in-frame ones; the method was immunoSEQ multiplex PCR. The sample lists about 73,000 clones, 93% occurring once. The V and J genes are TRBV5-4 and TRBJ1-1, with D perhaps TRBD1 (5 bases). This receptor was identified in a human donor in good health. The material sequenced was T cells isolated from PBMCs. The CDR3 region is CASSQRTIVTEAFF. Written as DNA, the CDR3 is TGTGCCAGCAGCCAACGGACAATTGTGACTGAAGCTTTCTTT. Complete variable domain (other parts from reference TRBV5-4 and TRBJ1-1): ETGVTQSPTHLIKTRGQQVTLRCSSQSGHNTVSWYQQALGQGPQFIFQYYREEENGRGNFPPRFSGLQFPNYSSELNVNALELDDSALYLCASSQRTIVTEAFFGQGTRLTVV.